The 23 T cell receptor beta chains below all came from one sample that was sequenced in a study of CD8 T cells in ankylosing spondylitis (dated by TCRdb to 2017 to 2019). These TCRs are of unknown antigen specificity. The library relied on 5' RACE. Sequencer: Illumina HiSeq 2500. The public reads were quality trimmed at Q25 with fastp and then assembled into clones with MiXCR by TCRdb, keeping productive beta chains. Entries are consolidated by CDR3 protein sequence, retaining the most common genes and DNA. Here the sample has around 220,000 distinct CDR3 sequences; roughly 18% occur a single time. The top ten constitute roughly 43% of the sample. The paper's findings and limits, for the study overall: Blood from ankylosing spondylitis patients appeared to be characterized by a TCR beta motif composed of several highly homologous amino acid variants.

The material sequenced was blood, either unsorted or a sorted T cell fraction (not recorded which). The source is a male donor with ankylosing spondylitis.

This clonotype was counted only a few times. The rearrangement links TRBV25-1 to TRBJ1-1; possible D gene TRBD1, 6 bases. The CDR3 extends over 12 amino acids. V gave up 11 bases and J gave up 4 bases, with 14 bases separating them. Germline loops: CDR1 MGHDK, CDR2 SYGVNS. CDR3: CAVRGGGTEAFF. The CDR3 nucleotides read TGTGCCGTCCGAGGGGGGGGCACTGAAGCTTTCTTT.

This clonotype showed up just a few times. V is TRBV6-1 and J is TRBJ2-7; 7 positions agree with TRBD2. Germline V gives CDR1 MNHNS, CDR2 SASEGT. The V gene end was trimmed by 6 bases and the J gene end by 3 bases; junction bases not matched to a gene: 8. There are 14 residues in the CDR3. CDR3 in amino acids: CASSNWASGYEQYF. CDR3 DNA: TGTGCCAGCAGCAACTGGGCTAGCGGCTACGAGCAGTACTTC.

CDR3 DNA sequence: TGTGCCTGGAGTTTAACTGGCGGGCAAGAGACCCAGTACTTC. Amino acids: CAWSLTGGQETQYF. This chain joins TRBV30 and TRBJ2-5; D may be TRBD2 (5 bases). The CDR3 extends over 14 amino acids. Germline-derived CDR1 and CDR2 are GTSNPN and SVGIG (reference sequence). V gave up 2 bases and J gave up 2 bases, with 12 bases separating them.

The chain couples TRBV5-6 to TRBJ2-1; D is ambiguous. Trimming stripped 2 bases from V and 2 bases from J, with 11 bases between. In germline, CDR1 is SGHDT, CDR2 YYEEEE. The CDR3 totals 15 residues. The chain's CDR3 is CASSLPNSAYNEQFF. Here the CDR3 DNA reads TGTGCCAGCAGCTTACCGAACAGTGCCTACAATGAGCAGTTCTTC. The full variable domain, with the rest looked up from reference TRBV5-6 and TRBJ2-1, is DAGVTQSPTHLIKTRGQQVTLRCSPKSGHDTVSWYQQALGQGPQFIFQYYEEEERQRGNFPDRFSGHQFPNYSSELNVNALLLGDSALYLCASSLPNSAYNEQFFGPGTRLTVL.

This clonotype showed up just a few times. The gene calls are TRBV13 and TRBJ2-7; 12 bases fit TRBD1. Germline values: CDR1 PRHDT, CDR2 FYEKMQ (reference sequence). CDR3 length: 17 amino acids. The trim removed 2 bases at V and 4 bases at J, leaving 9 bases unmatched. The CDR3 region has the DNA TGTGCCAGCAGCTTACGATACCCGGGACAGGGGGCATACGAGCAGTACTTC. Translating it yields CASSLRYPGQGAYEQYF.

Only a few counts were recorded for this clonotype. The chain links TRBV6-1 to TRBJ1-5; the D is unclear. CDR1 and CDR2 (germline): MNHNS, SASEGT. The V gene lost 7 bases and the J gene lost 5 bases, with 15 bases spanning the gap. CDR3 length: 14 amino acids. CDR3 sequence reads: CASTPTPFYQPQHF. CDR3 sequence (DNA): TGTGCCAGCACTCCGACCCCGTTTTATCAGCCCCAGCATTTT.

The gene calls are TRBV5-1 and TRBJ2-2, with 12 bases identical to TRBD2. The V and J ends lost 3 bases and 4 bases, in that order; junction bases with no gene match: 4. There are 16 residues in the CDR3. Germline V gives CDR1 SGHRS, CDR2 YFSETQ. For the CDR3, the DNA is TGCGCCAGCAGCTGGACTAGCGGGATGAGCACCGGGGAGCTGTTTTTT. It specifies CASSWTSGMSTGELFF.

The chain has TRBV7-8 and TRBJ2-1, with D uncertain. The CDR3 loop spans 15 amino acids. Trimming stripped 0 bases from V and 9 bases from J, with 15 bases between. Germline CDR1 SGHVS, CDR2 FQNEAQ. The CDR3 region has the DNA TGTGCCAGCAGCTTAGCCGGCTCTGGTCGTCCTGAGCAGTTCTTC. As protein: CASSLAGSGRPEQFF. The variable domain in full, completed from reference TRBV7-8 and TRBJ2-1, reads GAGVSQSPRYKVAKRGQDVALRCDPISGHVSLFWYQQALGQGPEFLTYFQNEAQLDKSGLPSDRFFAERPEGSVSTLKIQRTQQEDSAVYLCASSLAGSGRPEQFFGPGTRLTVL.

The chain carries TRBV10-3 and TRBJ2-3; D remains ambiguous. Germline V lookup: CDR1 ENHRY, CDR2 SYGVKD. This CDR3 comprises 14 residues. Deletions cut 1 base from V and 4 bases from J, with 9 bases between. The CDR3 loop is CAISELTGSDTQYF. As DNA, the CDR3 is TGTGCCATCAGTGAGTTAACTGGATCAGATACGCAGTATTTT.

The chain couples TRBV2 to TRBJ2-5; perhaps TRBD2 as D (5 bases). This CDR3 has 13 residues. The V end lost 4 bases, the J end lost 4 bases, and 10 bases lay between the germline ends. Germline-derived CDR1 and CDR2 are SNHLY and FYNNEI. The chain's CDR3 is CASSGGFRETQYF. The CDR3 nucleotides are TGTGCCAGCAGTGGAGGGTTTAGAGAGACCCAGTACTTC.

The V call is TRBV4-3, the J call TRBJ2-1; 9 nucleotides align to TRBD1. Germline CDR1 reads LGHNA; CDR2 reads YSLEER. J was trimmed by 7 bases and V by 1 base; bases with no gene match: 2. This CDR3 is 14 amino acids long. The chain's CDR3 is CASSQGTGENEQFF. CDR3 nucleotides: TGCGCCAGCAGCCAAGGGACAGGGGAGAATGAGCAGTTCTTC.

This clonotype came up a few times. The chain recombines TRBV4-1 with TRBJ2-1; tentatively, D is TRBD2 (5 bases). Trimming removed 4 bases at V and 0 bases at J, with 13 bases between. The CDR3 sequence is 16 residues long. Germline CDR1 MGHRA, CDR2 YSYEKL. In DNA form, the CDR3 reads TGCGCCAGCAGCCCTTTTGGAGGAGGCTCCTACAATGAGCAGTTCTTC. Its translation is CASSPFGGGSYNEQFF.

This clonotype was counted many times. This rearrangement joins TRBV7-9 to TRBJ1-1; D is uncertain. This CDR3 comprises 12 residues. The germline V gene has CDR1 SEHNR and CDR2 FQNEAQ (reference sequence). Between the trimmed V and J ends, which lost 6 bases and 7 bases, there was a span of 12 bases. The CDR3 here is CASRSHSIEAFF. As DNA, the CDR3 is TGTGCCAGCAGATCCCATAGTATTGAAGCTTTCTTT.

This clonotype was counted between two and nine times. The chain links TRBV29-1 to TRBJ1-1; D call uncertain. The ends were cut back, 1 base at V and 1 base at J, with 10 bases in the middle. The germline V gene has CDR1 SQVTM and CDR2 ANQGSEA. CDR3 length equals 14 residues. The CDR3 bases are TGCAGCGTTGAAGTTATCTTCGGGAACACTGAAGCTTTCTTT. Its protein is CSVEVIFGNTEAFF.

The J gene is TRBJ2-1, the V gene TRBV3-1; 14 bases line up with TRBD2. Germline CDR1 and CDR2: LGHDT and YNNKEL (reference sequence). The V segment lost 2 bases and the J segment 7 bases; nucleotides outside the gene matches: 4. The CDR3 extends over 16 amino acids. This chain's CDR3 is CASSQSGLAGENEQFF. For the CDR3, the DNA is TGTGCCAGCAGCCAATCGGGACTAGCGGGAGAGAATGAGCAGTTCTTC.

This clonotype was detected many times. The V gene is TRBV20-1, the J gene TRBJ2-7; the D is unclear. Looked up from germline, CDR1 is DFQATT and CDR2 is SNEGSKA (reference sequence). V was shortened by 1 base and J by 0 bases, with 16 bases between the two germline ends. This CDR3 has 16 amino acids. The CDR3: CSARAATLLSSYEQYF. CDR3 DNA sequence: TGCAGTGCTAGAGCCGCGACTCTACTCAGCTCCTACGAGCAGTACTTC.

This chain uses TRBV25-1 with TRBJ2-5; either TRBD1 or TRBD2 may fit D (5 bases each). The V end lost 2 bases, the J end lost 3 bases, and 16 bases lay between the germline ends. Germline CDR1 is MGHDK and CDR2 is SYGVNS. There are 16 residues in the CDR3. This CDR3 is CASSEIFSGGEETQYF. As DNA, the CDR3 is TGTGCCAGCAGTGAAATATTTAGTGGGGGAGAAGAGACCCAGTACTTC.

The sample holds a few counts of this clonotype. V and J are TRBV5-5 and TRBJ1-2, with D unresolved. CDR1 is SGHKS and CDR2 is YYEKEE in the germline V gene (reference sequence). This CDR3 is built from 12 residues. The ends were cut back, 1 base at V and 6 bases at J, with 7 bases in the middle. As DNA, the CDR3 is TGTGCCAGCAGCTTGTGGGATCATGGCTACACCTTC. Translating gives CASSLWDHGYTF.

This clonotype was observed at least ten times. The chain uses TRBV12-3 or TRBV12-4 and TRBJ2-7; D not resolved. This CDR3 is 12 amino acids long. V lost 1 base, J lost 2 bases, and 3 bases lay in between. As DNA, the CDR3 is TGTGCCAGCAGTTTAGAAGCCTACGAGCAGTACTTC. Translating gives CASSLEAYEQYF.

The rearrangement links TRBV10-3 to TRBJ2-1, with D unresolved. CDR3 length equals 13 residues. Germline values: CDR1 ENHRY, CDR2 SYGVKD. V lost 5 bases and J 4 bases, leaving 9 bases between the germline ends. The CDR3 DNA follows: TGTGCCATCAGTAACGACGGGTACAATGAGCAGTTCTTC. Translation gives CAISNDGYNEQFF.

The table lists this clonotype with many counts. The V gene is TRBV19, the J gene TRBJ1-5; D is possibly TRBD1 (5 bases). This CDR3 comprises 17 residues. Germline CDR1 is LNHDA and CDR2 is SQIVND (reference sequence). V dropped 3 bases and J dropped 1 base, with 16 bases sitting between them. This CDR3 is CASSMVGGGSSNQPQHF. CDR3 sequence (DNA): TGTGCCAGTAGTATGGTTGGGGGGGGATCGAGCAATCAGCCCCAGCATTTT. Full variable domain (outside the CDR3, taken from reference TRBV19 and TRBJ1-5): DGGITQSPKYLFRKEGQNVTLSCEQNLNHDAMYWYRQDPGQGLRLIYYSQIVNDFQKGDIAEGYSVSREKKESFPLTVTSAQKNPTAFYLCASSMVGGGSSNQPQHFGDGTRLSIL.

The genes are TRBV9 and TRBJ2-1, with a tentative D call TRBD1 (6 bases). The CDR3 runs 15 residues. V shed 0 bases and J shed 5 bases, with 12 bases lying between them. The germline V gene has CDR1 SGDLS and CDR2 YYNGEE. CDR3 nucleotide sequence: TGTGCCAGCAGCGTAGGTGGGGGCGAGCACAATGAGCAGTTCTTC. This translates into CASSVGGGEHNEQFF.

V usage is TRBV9 and J usage is TRBJ1-2, with D maybe TRBD1 (6 bases). CDR1 and CDR2 (germline): SGDLS, YYNGEE. The germline V and J ends were trimmed by 4 bases and 9 bases, with 22 bases remaining between them. The CDR3 has 15 amino acids. CDR3 protein: CASSSTAGGRGRYTF. The CDR3 DNA follows: TGTGCCAGCAGCTCGACGGCGGGGGGGCGGGGCCGCTACACCTTC.